The subject of this entry is one T cell receptor beta chain. Its matching antigen is unknown. These data come from a study of cytomegalovirus exposure and HLA in healthy donors. Study-level points and caveats: For presence/absence analyses, sequencing depth was assumed to be roughly uniform across donors.

The CDR3 runs 14 residues. The V gene end was trimmed by 2 bases and the J gene end by 7 bases; junction bases not matched to a gene: 4. The germline gives CDR1 MNHEY, CDR2 SVGAGI. Use of 60 Vbeta and 13 Jbeta primers characterized the PCR. This table comes from immunoSEQ multiplex PCR, and its TCRdb copy is limited to in-frame clones, with some not included. The sample includes 80,000 or so clones, under 80% seen only once; the top ten take about 12%. The sequenced sample was PBMCs. The TCR originated in a male donor in good health and CMV-seropositive. The chain links TRBV6-5 to TRBJ1-5; 8 nucleotides align to TRBD1. The CDR3 bases are TGTGCCAGCAGTTACGGACAGGGCGGGCAGCCCCAGCATTTT. Translated: CASSYGQGGQPQHF.